These T cell receptor beta chains were read from a single sample in a study of PD-L1 blockade in urothelial cancer. Data came from immunoSEQ multiplex PCR; TCRdb stores just in-frame clones and leaves some out. The repertoire consists of approximately 93,000 clones, with over 65% occurring once and the leading ten covering around 8%. The sample consisted of PBMCs, taken around atezolizumab (anti-PD-L1) treatment. These receptors were obtained from a man aged 65 to 79 with urothelial cancer. The CDR3 runs from the conserved cysteine through the conserved F or W. The D gene is left open where the match is weak. The listing skips clone size in some rows; elsewhere it reads once, few, many or a size class.

v_call	d_call	j_call	clone_size	cdr3_nt	cdr3_aa
TRBV9	TRBD1	TRBJ1-1	NA	TGTGCCAGCAGCGTAGCGACAGGGGGATTGACTGAAGCTTTCTTT	CASSVATGGLTEAFF
TRBV6-6	TRBD1	TRBJ2-5	NA	TGTGCCAGCAGTTACTCGAATCAGGGGGCCCCAGAGACCCAGTACTTC	CASSYSNQGAPETQYF
TRBV27	TRBD2	TRBJ2-1	once	TGTGCCAGCAGCCCCTTTGGGGAGCGGGAGGCTCTCTCCTACAATGAGCAGTTCTTC	CASSPFGEREALSYNEQFF
TRBV5-1	TRBD1	TRBJ2-7	NA	TGCGCCAGCAGCTTGAACCAGGGGGCAGTCGAGCAGTACTTC	CASSLNQGAVEQYF
TRBV7-2	NA	TRBJ1-1	NA	TGTGCCAGCAGTCCTACAGGGAACACTGAAGCTTTCTTT	CASSPTGNTEAFF
TRBV29-1	TRBD2	TRBJ2-1	NA	TGCAGCGTTCGGGCGGCGGCGGGGGTCTACAATGAGCAGTTCTTC	CSVRAAAGVYNEQFF
TRBV19	NA	TRBJ1-5	NA	TGTGCCAGTAGTGCCCGACATACGGGGATAGAGGGTCAGCCCCAGCATTTT	CASSARHTGIEGQPQHF
TRBV7-3	NA	TRBJ1-5	NA	TGTGCCAGCAGCTTATTGGCAATTAGCAATCAGCCCCAGCATTTT	CASSLLAISNQPQHF
TRBV12-5	NA	TRBJ2-1	NA	TGTGCTAGTGGCCGAGACACAGACAGCTCCTACAATGAGCAGTTCTTC	CASGRDTDSSYNEQFF
TRBV29-1	NA	TRBJ2-5	NA	TGCAGCGTTGCTTCAGGGGCGGAGACCCAGTACTTC	CSVASGAETQYF
TRBV14	TRBD2	TRBJ2-3	NA	TGTGCCAGCAGCCAAGAACCAGCGGGAGCTTGGGCAGATACGCAGTATTTT	CASSQEPAGAWADTQYF
TRBV5-1	TRBD1	TRBJ2-7	NA	TGCGCCAGCAGCGAGGGACAGGGGACTAAGTACTTC	CASSEGQGTKYF
TRBV27	TRBD2	TRBJ2-5	few	TGTGCCAGCAGTTTATCTTGGGGACTAGTACAAGAGACCCAGTACTTC	CASSLSWGLVQETQYF
TRBV7-6	TRBD2	TRBJ2-2	NA	TGTGCCAGCAGCAAAAGCGGGGCCGGGGAGCTGTTTTTT	CASSKSGAGELFF
TRBV5-1	NA	TRBJ2-2	NA	TGCGCCAGCAGCTTGTTCGGAGCGAACACCGGGGAGCTGTTTTTT	CASSLFGANTGELFF
TRBV6-1	NA	TRBJ2-1	NA	TGTGCCAGCAGTGAAAGGGGATCCTACAATGAGCAGTTCTTC	CASSERGSYNEQFF
TRBV5-1	NA	TRBJ2-7	NA	TGCGCCAGCAGCTTGGGAGAGAGTAGCTCCTACGAGCAGTACTTC	CASSLGESSSYEQYF
TRBV7-8	NA	TRBJ2-5	NA	TGTGCCAGCAGCTCGCAGTGGGGCTTAGGGGAGACCCAGTACTTC	CASSSQWGLGETQYF
TRBV19	TRBD2	TRBJ2-7	NA	TGTGCCAGTACCTATTCTAGCGGGGCGTCATACGAGCAGTACTTC	CASTYSSGASYEQYF